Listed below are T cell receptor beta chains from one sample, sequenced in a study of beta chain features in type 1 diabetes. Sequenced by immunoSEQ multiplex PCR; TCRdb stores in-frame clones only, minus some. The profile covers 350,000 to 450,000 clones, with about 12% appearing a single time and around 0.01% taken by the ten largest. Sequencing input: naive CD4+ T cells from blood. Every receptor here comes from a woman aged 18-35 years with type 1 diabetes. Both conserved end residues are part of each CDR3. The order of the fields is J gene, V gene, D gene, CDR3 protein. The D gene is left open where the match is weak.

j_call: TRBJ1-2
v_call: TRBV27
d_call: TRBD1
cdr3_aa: CASSSPGTGYGYTF

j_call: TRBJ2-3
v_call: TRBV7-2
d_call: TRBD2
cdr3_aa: CASSLDSARGAQYF

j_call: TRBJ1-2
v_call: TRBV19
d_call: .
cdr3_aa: CASSPRGAASGYTF

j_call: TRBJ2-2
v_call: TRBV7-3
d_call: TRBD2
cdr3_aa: CASSRIAGEGTGELFF

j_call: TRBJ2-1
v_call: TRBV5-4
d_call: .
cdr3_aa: CASSLDSNEQFF

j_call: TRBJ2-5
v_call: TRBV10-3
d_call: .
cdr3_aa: CAISPGRETQYF

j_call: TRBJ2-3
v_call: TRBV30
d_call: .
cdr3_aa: CAWIRSIDTQYF

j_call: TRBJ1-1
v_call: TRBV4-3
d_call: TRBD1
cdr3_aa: CASTPGTENTEAFF

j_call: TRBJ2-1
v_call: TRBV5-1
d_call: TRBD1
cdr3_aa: CASKSPGQGSGEQFF

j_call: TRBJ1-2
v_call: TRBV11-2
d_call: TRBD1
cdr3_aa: CASSPGQGAWGYTF

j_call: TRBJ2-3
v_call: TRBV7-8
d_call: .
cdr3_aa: CASSYPAGTQYF

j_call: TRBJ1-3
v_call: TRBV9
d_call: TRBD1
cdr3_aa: CASSAGQDITIYF

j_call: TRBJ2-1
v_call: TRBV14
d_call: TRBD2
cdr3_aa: CASSPPGLGYNEQFF

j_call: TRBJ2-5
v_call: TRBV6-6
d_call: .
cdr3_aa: CASISAGAGTQYF

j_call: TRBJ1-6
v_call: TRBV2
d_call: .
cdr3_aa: CASSEQGTSPLHF

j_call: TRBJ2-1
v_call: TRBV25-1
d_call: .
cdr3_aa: CASSGDTYNEQFF

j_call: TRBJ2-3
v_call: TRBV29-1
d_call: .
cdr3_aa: CSVEDRRRADTQYF

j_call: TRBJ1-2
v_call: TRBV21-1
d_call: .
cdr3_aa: CASSKKKGHPKSYGYTF

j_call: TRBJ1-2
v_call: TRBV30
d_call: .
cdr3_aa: CAWSEEGHGYTF

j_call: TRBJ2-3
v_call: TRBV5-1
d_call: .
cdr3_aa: CASSIGGTDTQYF